The rows below give T cell receptor beta chains drawn from one sample of a study of blood T cell repertoires in COVID-19. Method: immunoSEQ multiplex PCR; TCRdb's copy keeps in-frame clones and lacks some. The repertoire consists of 150,000 to 200,000 clones, with about 79% occurring once and the leading ten covering approximately 26%. Input material: peripheral blood. These receptors were collected from a woman aged 65 to 85 with acute or convalescent COVID-19. The CDR3 runs from the conserved cysteine through the conserved F or W.

>TRBV19
CASSLGPNPNYGYTF
>TRBV6-4
CASSDQGGTEAFF
>TRBV6-5
CASSYKREVNEQYF
>TRBV21-1
CASSSDTPASHEQYF
>TRBV6-5
CASSTRDSGRGELFF
>TRBV19
CASSRWPGQGNYEQYF
>TRBV5-4
CASSSGQNNYNEQFF
>TRBV5-1
CASRLGARQETQYF
>TRBV10-2
CASSAPDRGKETQYF
>TRBV5-4
CASSLSGSSNEQFF
>TRBV18
CASSPGLAGVATDTQYF
>TRBV6-2/TRBV6-3
CASSHGTGGQETQYF
>TRBV30
CAWTAWGGRSTDTQYF
>TRBV4-2
CASSQEGHSAIYNSPLHF
>TRBV7-6
CASSLSGGRMYEQFF
>TRBV2
CASGQAGSSTEAFF
>TRBV7-3
CASSSGQAETQYF
>TRBV5-1
CASSLQRMDEKLFF
>TRBV24-1
CATSDPPGGESHEQFF
>TRBV6-4
CASSDSVLAGSNTGELFF
>TRBV7-2
CASSHQAGAFNEQFF
>TRBV6-4
CASSDSFRHSDRVPYEQYF
>TRBV24-1
CATSGRDGSYSGANVLTF
>TRBV7-2
CASSLGLAGGDEQFF
>TRBV11-1
CASSLYRATGELFF
>TRBV20-1
CSASRLGGRFGQPQHF
>TRBV7-2
CASSNNLLAGAYEQYF
>TRBV7-8
CASSLYTDREAPDTQYF
>TRBV28
CASKVTGQGSYEQYF
>TRBV3-1/TRBV3-2
CASSLGTEQFF
>TRBV10-3
CAISERRVAGGPRTTDTQYF
>TRBV5-4
CASSFYGGYEQYF
>TRBV27
CASSWLGGPSNNEQFF
>TRBV6-5
CASARDLDRSYEQYF
>TRBV15
CATSRDEAGVQETQYF
>TRBV6-1
CASSELQSGTRSYEQYF
>TRBV9
CASSVRALDGYTF
>TRBV10-2
CASRDMDRNYGYTF
>TRBV18
CASSPGQFYEQYF
>TRBV7-2
CASSPRDSGETQYF
>TRBV18
CASSPPFSGNNEQFF
>TRBV18
CASSPLRETPYGYTF
>TRBV6-9
CASSYLVADSYEQYF
>TRBV7-6
CASSSDRGTEAFF
>TRBV9
CASSVGGDTDTQYF
>TRBV24-1
CATSDWGLDNTGELFF